This entry lists 20 T cell receptor beta chains sequenced from one sample in a study of shared clonotypes between healthy human individuals. Generated by immunoSEQ multiplex PCR, the TCRdb table keeps only in-frame clones and is missing some. The sample consists of 2 million to 2.5 million clones, more than 90% of them appearing once. Source material: naive CD4+ T cells sorted from blood. Documented subset: CD45RA+ positively selected. Source of these receptors: a man aged 18 to 35 in good health.

The chain links TRBV11-3 to TRBJ2-7; D call uncertain. This CDR3 has 14 residues. Germline V gene sequence: CDR1 SGHNT, CDR2 YENEEA. The ends were cut back, 5 bases at V and 0 bases at J, with 11 bases in the middle. The CDR3 DNA is TGTGCCAGCAGCCCTGGTGCTAGCTCCTACGAGCAGTACTTC. Amino acid sequence: CASSPGASSYEQYF.

Remarks on this clone: Additional DNA sequences in this sample encode the identical CDR3. The V and J genes are TRBV5-4 and TRBJ1-5, with TRBD1 identical over 9 bases. CDR3 length equals 14 residues. After removal of 4 bases from V and 4 bases from J, the junction contained 3 bases not matched to a gene. In germline, CDR1 is SGHNT, CDR2 YYREEE (reference sequence). CDR3 in amino acids: CASSLGTGNQPQHF. The CDR3 region has the DNA TGTGCCAGCAGCCTGGGGACAGGGAATCAGCCCCAGCATTTT.

V and J are TRBV13 and TRBJ1-4; 9 bases align to TRBD1. Per germline, CDR1 PRHDT and CDR2 FYEKMQ (reference sequence). The CDR3 loop spans 18 amino acids. The V and J ends lost 5 bases and 5 bases, in that order; junction bases with no gene match: 15. Here the CDR3 reads CASSPGGTGKHRNEKLFF. CDR3 in DNA: TGTGCCAGCAGCCCGGGAGGGACAGGGAAGCATCGAAATGAAAAACTGTTTTTT.

The chain recombines TRBV7-2 with TRBJ2-3, with TRBD2 matching 9 bases. Trimming took 5 bases from V and 0 from J; bases not matched to a gene: 9. The CDR3 totals 17 residues. Germline CDR1 is SGHTA and CDR2 is FQGNSA. The CDR3 DNA sequence: TGTGCCAGCAGCCCTTGGACTAGCGCCACTAGCACAGATACGCAGTATTTT. Its translation is CASSPWTSATSTDTQYF. Supplemented by reference TRBV7-2 and TRBJ2-3, the full variable domain reads GAGVSQSPSNKVTEKGKDVELRCDPISGHTALYWYRQSLGQGLEFLIYFQGNSAPDKSGLPSDRFSAERTGGSVSTLTIQRTQQEDSAVYLCASSPWTSATSTDTQYFGPGTRLTVL.

This chain links TRBV7-2 with TRBJ1-1, with TRBD1 identical over 7 bases. This CDR3 region has 13 residues. With 2 bases clipped from V and 7 bases from J, the junction kept 4 bases outside the gene matches. The germline CDR1 and CDR2 sequences are SGHTA and FQGNSA. CDR3 DNA: TGTGCCAGCAGCTTAAGACAGGGTCTTGAAGCTTTCTTT. Amino acids: CASSLRQGLEAFF.

V usage is TRBV7-9 and J usage is TRBJ2-1; TRBD2 matches 8 bases. This CDR3 is 13 amino acids long. J gave up 8 bases and V 5 bases, and 5 bases lay outside the gene matches. Germline assignment: CDR1 SEHNR and CDR2 FQNEAQ (reference sequence). CDR3 in DNA: TGTGCCAGCAGCATTAGCGGGGAATATGAGCAGTTCTTC. This encodes CASSISGEYEQFF.

The chain couples TRBV29-1 to TRBJ1-6, with D maybe TRBD1 (6 bases). The CDR3 totals 15 residues. The germline V gene has CDR1 SQVTM and CDR2 ANQGSEA. V lost 8 bases and J 7 bases, leaving 21 bases between the germline ends. The CDR3 DNA reads TGCAGCCCCCCGGGCAGACGGGGGCAAAATTCACCCCTCCACTTT. This gives the protein CSPPGRRGQNSPLHF.

The chain combines TRBV7-9 with TRBJ2-1, with D possibly TRBD2 on 5 matching bases. The CDR3 sequence is 17 residues long. Trimming left V 1 base short and J 0 bases short, with 13 bases between. The germline CDR1 and CDR2 sequences are SEHNR and FQNEAQ (reference sequence). The CDR3 here is CASSLERAGGSYNEQFF. The CDR3 DNA reads as TGTGCCAGCAGCTTAGAGAGGGCCGGTGGCTCCTACAATGAGCAGTTCTTC.

The gene calls are TRBV30 and TRBJ1-4, with 9 positions matching TRBD1. CDR3 length equals 15 residues. J gave up 0 bases and V 7 bases, and 6 bases lay outside the gene matches. Germline loops: CDR1 GTSNPN, CDR2 SVGIG (reference sequence). CDR3 protein: CAYDRGGATNEKLFF. The CDR3 DNA reads TGTGCCTACGACAGGGGGGGAGCAACTAATGAAAAACTGTTTTTT. The full variable domain, completed using reference TRBV30 and TRBJ1-4, is SQTIHQWPATLVQPVGSPLSLECTVEGTSNPNLYWYRQAAGRGLQLLFYSVGIGQISSEVPQNLSASRPQDRQFILSSKKLLLSDSGFYLCAYDRGGATNEKLFFGSGTQLSVL.

The V call is TRBV5-4, the J call TRBJ1-2, with a possible D match to TRBD1 (6 bases). The V gene's germline CDR1 is SGHNT and CDR2 YYREEE (reference sequence). The V end was cut by 4 bases, the J end by 0 bases, with 10 bases between. This CDR3 is 14 amino acids long. The CDR3 here is CASSVDSPNYGYTF. The CDR3 DNA reads TGTGCCAGCAGCGTGGACAGTCCTAACTATGGCTACACCTTC.

This CDR3 reads CAISDPGLAYEQFF. The DNA for the CDR3 is TGTGCCATCAGTGACCCGGGACTAGCGTATGAGCAGTTCTTC. This chain connects TRBV10-3 to TRBJ2-1; 10 positions match TRBD2. V shed 3 bases, J shed 8 bases, and the junction held 4 bases outside the gene matches. This CDR3 has 14 residues. Germline CDR1 reads ENHRY; CDR2 reads SYGVKD.

This clone has only one observation. J is TRBJ1-2 and V is TRBV5-4; 8 bases are a match to TRBD1. V lost 4 bases and J lost 9; bases outside the gene matches: 8. This CDR3 spans 13 amino acids. From germline, CDR1 is SGHNT and CDR2 YYREEE (reference sequence). CDR3 sequence (DNA): TGTGCCAGCAGCCCGACAGGGGTGGGGAGCTACACCTTC. Its protein product is CASSPTGVGSYTF.

This rearrangement joins TRBV4-1 to TRBJ2-1; D unclear. The CDR3 length is 15 residues. Germline loops: CDR1 MGHRA, CDR2 YSYEKL. Between the trimmed V and J ends, which lost 1 base and 6 bases, there was a span of 13 bases. In DNA, the CDR3 is TGCGCCAGCAGCCAAGGGGCCGGGCGACCCAATGAGCAGTTCTTC. Translation gives CASSQGAGRPNEQFF.

Of note for this clone: Germline and junction disagree at one end, which may indicate a read error. The chain uses TRBV27 and TRBJ2-7; 11 nucleotides match TRBD2. The CDR3 sequence is 14 residues long. Germline CDR1 is MNHEY and CDR2 is SMNVEV (reference sequence). The CDR3 region has the DNA TGTGCCAGCAATTTAGCGGGGGGGCCTGGCGAGCAGTACTTC. Its protein product is CASNLAGGPGEQYF.

The gene calls are TRBV19 and TRBJ2-2, with a tentative D call TRBD1 (6 bases). CDR3 length: 14 residues. Germline values: CDR1 LNHDA, CDR2 SQIVND (reference sequence). Trimming took 5 bases from V and 1 from J, leaving 8 bases between them. The CDR3 reads CASSLQGNTGELFF. CDR3 nucleotide sequence: TGTGCCAGTAGTCTACAGGGGAACACCGGGGAGCTGTTTTTT.

The V gene is TRBV5-8, the J gene TRBJ1-1; no firm D call. Germline V lookup: CDR1 SGHTS, CDR2 YDEGEE. The CDR3 loop spans 13 amino acids. V was clipped by 5 bases and J by 3 bases, with 11 bases between them. CDR3 bases: TGTGCCAGCAGGTTTAACTGGGACACTGAAGCTTTCTTT. Translation gives CASRFNWDTEAFF.

The chain combines TRBV6-5 with TRBJ2-5; 7 nucleotides align to TRBD2. Germline-derived CDR1 and CDR2 are MNHEY and SVGAGI. With V trimmed by 6 bases and J by 2 bases, 3 bases remained unmatched. CDR3 length equals 13 residues. The CDR3 bases are TGTGCCAGCAGAAGGACTAGACAAGAGACCCAGTACTTC. It translates to CASRRTRQETQYF.

The CDR3 bases are TGTGCCAGCCGGTGGACAGATACGCAGTATTTT. This codes for CASRWTDTQYF. The rearrangement links TRBV6-5 to TRBJ2-3; D not certain. The CDR3 runs 11 residues. V lost 8 bases, J lost 3 bases, and 6 bases lay in between. The germline CDR1 and CDR2 sequences are MNHEY and SVGAGI.

The chain couples TRBV28 to TRBJ1-5, with TRBD1 as a possible D gene (5 bases). Germline V gene lookup returns CDR1 MDHEN and CDR2 SYDVKM. There are 15 residues in the CDR3. Trimming shortened V by 3 bases and J by 4 bases, and 13 bases separated the two germline ends. The CDR3 DNA reads as TGTGCCAGCAGTTTCCCTCAGGGACTAAATCAGCCCCAGCATTTT. Protein sequence: CASSFPQGLNQPQHF.

The genes are TRBV28 and TRBJ2-3; 9 nucleotides line up with TRBD2. CDR3 length: 19 residues. The V gene end was trimmed by 8 bases and the J gene end by 0 bases; junction bases not matched to a gene: 18. Per the germline V gene, CDR1 is MDHEN and CDR2 is SYDVKM. The CDR3 sequence: CASGLAGAFRDTSTDTQYF. The DNA for the CDR3 is TGTGCCAGCGGCTTAGCGGGGGCCTTTCGCGATACTAGCACAGATACGCAGTATTTT.